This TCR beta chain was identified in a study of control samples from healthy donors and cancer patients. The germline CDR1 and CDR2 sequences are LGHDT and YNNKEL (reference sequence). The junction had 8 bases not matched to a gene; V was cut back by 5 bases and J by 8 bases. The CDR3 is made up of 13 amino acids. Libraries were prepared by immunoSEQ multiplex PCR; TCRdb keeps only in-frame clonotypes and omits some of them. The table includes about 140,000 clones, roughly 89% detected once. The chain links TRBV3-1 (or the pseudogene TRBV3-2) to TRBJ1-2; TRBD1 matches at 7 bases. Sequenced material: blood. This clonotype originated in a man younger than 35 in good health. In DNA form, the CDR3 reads TGTGCCAGCAGCTACGACAGGGTGCGGGGCTACACCTTC. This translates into CASSYDRVRGYTF.